The 27 T cell receptor beta chains below come from one sample, sequenced in a study of blood T cell repertoires in COVID-19. Clones were read by immunoSEQ multiplex PCR, and TCRdb kept only the in-frame ones, dropping some. The profile shows approximately 140,000 clones, roughly 90% of them singletons. The sequencing input was PBMCs or T cells enriched from blood (not recorded which). Receptors were obtained from a woman aged 50 to 65 who had recovered from COVID-19.

The CDR3 loop is CASSQDARRIAYNSPLHF. As DNA, the CDR3 is TGTGCCAGCAGCCAAGACGCGCGCCGCATCGCCTATAATTCACCCCTCCACTTT. V usage is TRBV3-1 (or the pseudogene TRBV3-2) and J usage is TRBJ1-6, with D hard to call. The V end lost 0 bases, the J end lost 2 bases, and 14 bases lay between the germline ends. This CDR3 is built from 18 residues. Germline CDR1 LGHDT, CDR2 YNNKEL (reference sequence).

The rearrangement joins TRBV5-1 to TRBJ2-3; D might be TRBD2 (6 bases). The V gene lost 3 bases and the J gene lost 1 base, with 15 bases spanning the gap. This CDR3 comprises 16 residues. Per the germline V gene, CDR1 is SGHRS and CDR2 is YFSETQ. For the CDR3, the DNA is TGCGCCAGCAGCTCCCTAGGGGCGGGACGCACAGATACGCAGTATTTT. Translated, it gives CASSSLGAGRTDTQYF. Supplemented by reference TRBV5-1 and TRBJ2-3, the full variable domain reads KAGVTQTPRYLIKTRGQQVTLSCSPISGHRSVSWYQQTPGQGLQFLFEYFSETQRNKGNFPGRFSGRQFSNSRSEMNVSTLELGDSALYLCASSSLGAGRTDTQYFGPGTRLTVL.

The chain has TRBV27 and TRBJ1-2, with a tentative D call TRBD1 (5 bases). V dropped 6 bases and J dropped 6 bases, with 11 bases sitting between them. The germline V gene encodes CDR1 MNHEY and CDR2 SMNVEV (reference sequence). The CDR3 is 12 amino acids. The CDR3 spells CASRSREDGYTF. The CDR3 DNA follows: TGTGCCAGCAGGTCCAGGGAAGATGGCTACACCTTC.

A single count supports this clone. The genes are TRBV10-1 and TRBJ2-3, with D possibly matching TRBD1 (5 bases). The CDR3 length is 14 residues. The ends were cut back, 3 bases at V and 2 bases at J, with 9 bases in the middle. In germline, CDR1 is WNHNN, CDR2 SYGVQD (reference sequence). CDR3: CASSEGVPTDTQYF. CDR3 nucleotides: TGCGCCAGCAGTGAAGGGGTTCCCACAGATACGCAGTATTTT.

The CDR3 DNA is TGCGCCAGCAGCTTGGCCGGAGGCGGGATGAACACTGAAGCTTTCTTT. Translating gives CASSLAGGGMNTEAFF. The genes are TRBV5-1 and TRBJ1-1; D is uncertain. Germline lookup yields CDR1 SGHRS and CDR2 YFSETQ. This CDR3 region has 16 residues. V lost 0 bases, J lost 0 bases, and 12 bases lay in between.

The chain employs TRBV5-1 and TRBJ2-7; possibly TRBD2 for D (6 bases). With 4 bases removed from V and 1 base from J, the gap between germline ends came to 27 bases. Germline values: CDR1 SGHRS, CDR2 YFSETQ. The CDR3 spans 19 residues. CDR3: CASSRLGPFRGESSYEQYF. CDR3 bases: TGCGCCAGCAGCCGATTGGGTCCTTTCCGCGGGGAGTCTTCCTACGAGCAGTACTTC. Combining the CDR3 with reference TRBV5-1 and TRBJ2-7 gives the whole variable domain KAGVTQTPRYLIKTRGQQVTLSCSPISGHRSVSWYQQTPGQGLQFLFEYFSETQRNKGNFPGRFSGRQFSNSRSEMNVSTLELGDSALYLCASSRLGPFRGESSYEQYFGPGTRLTVT.

The chain recombines TRBV4-1 with TRBJ2-1; TRBD2 matches at 7 bases. CDR1 MGHRA and CDR2 YSYEKL come from the germline V gene. This CDR3 contains 17 residues. J was trimmed by 3 bases and V by 5 bases; bases with no gene match: 13. The chain's CDR3 is CASSYQQQAGSYNEQFF. CDR3 coding DNA: TGCGCCAGCAGCTATCAACAACAAGCGGGGAGCTACAATGAGCAGTTCTTC.

This clone has just a few counts. J is TRBJ2-7 and V is TRBV23-1, with D perhaps TRBD1 (7 bases). TRBV23-1 has ORF status, its function being uncertain. The length of the CDR3 is 17 residues. With 6 bases removed from V and 2 bases from J, the gap between germline ends came to 23 bases. DNA of the CDR3: TGCGCCAGCAGCTCACTAACTGCGGGACAGTCAACCTACGAGCAGTACTTC. Translating gives CASSSLTAGQSTYEQYF.

The rearrangement joins TRBV4-3 to TRBJ2-7, with a tentative D call TRBD2 (6 bases). From germline, CDR1 is LGHNA and CDR2 YSLEER. The V gene lost 0 bases and the J gene lost 0 bases, with 12 bases spanning the gap. CDR3 length: 16 residues. In DNA, the CDR3 is TGCGCCAGCAGCCAAGAACGGAGGGTCCCCTCCTACGAGCAGTACTTC. Amino acid sequence: CASSQERRVPSYEQYF.

The V and J genes are TRBV6-2 or TRBV6-3 and TRBJ1-5; D remains ambiguous. Between the trimmed V and J ends, which lost 0 bases and 5 bases, there was a span of 17 bases. The germline gives CDR1 MNHEY, CDR2 SVGEGT. CDR3 length: 17 residues. The CDR3 region is CASSYSMGPGYHQPQHF. DNA of the CDR3: TGTGCCAGCAGTTACTCGATGGGCCCAGGATACCATCAGCCCCAGCATTTT.

The chain has TRBV6-2 or TRBV6-3 and TRBJ1-5; the match to TRBD1 covers 7 bases. J lost 7 bases, V lost 4 bases, and 7 bases had no gene match. Germline V gene sequence: CDR1 MNHEY, CDR2 SVGEGT. The CDR3 runs 14 residues. CDR3 sequence (DNA): TGTGCCAGCAGTTTGACAGGGATCGGACAGCCCCAGCATTTT. Translated: CASSLTGIGQPQHF.

This chain joins TRBV27 and TRBJ1-5, with TRBD1 identical over 8 bases. This CDR3 spans 15 amino acids. Germline V gives CDR1 MNHEY, CDR2 SMNVEV (reference sequence). With 6 bases clipped from V and 2 bases from J, the junction kept 6 bases outside the gene matches. The CDR3 region has the DNA TGTGCCAGCAGGTCGACAGGGGTCGGCAATCAGCCCCAGCATTTT. Protein sequence: CASRSTGVGNQPQHF.

The chain links TRBV6-5 to TRBJ1-3; D is uncertain. V dropped 2 bases and J dropped 1 base, with 6 bases sitting between them. This CDR3 is 14 amino acids long. The germline V gene has CDR1 MNHEY and CDR2 SVGAGI. This chain's CDR3 is CASSYASSGNTIYF. The CDR3 DNA sequence: TGTGCCAGCAGTTACGCCAGTTCTGGAAACACCATATATTTT.

This sequence joins TRBV9 and TRBJ1-1; D remains ambiguous. Germline values: CDR1 SGDLS, CDR2 YYNGEE. Trimming stripped 3 bases from V and 1 base from J, with 10 bases between. The CDR3 is made up of 14 amino acids. This CDR3 is CASSGGSPNTEAFF. The CDR3 region has the DNA TGTGCCAGCAGCGGCGGGTCACCGAACACTGAAGCTTTCTTT.

The chain recombines TRBV29-1 with TRBJ2-3, with D maybe TRBD2 (5 bases). The V gene lost 3 bases and the J gene lost 4 bases, with 8 bases spanning the gap. This CDR3 is built from 12 residues. The germline gives CDR1 SQVTM, CDR2 ANQGSEA. The CDR3 loop is CSVEVRADTQYF. For the CDR3, the DNA is TGCAGCGTTGAGGTGAGGGCAGATACGCAGTATTTT.

This chain connects TRBV10-3 to TRBJ2-1; D perhaps matches TRBD2 (7 bases). The CDR3 runs 14 residues. V was pared by 7 bases and J by 8 bases, with 18 bases between. Germline CDR1 is ENHRY and CDR2 is SYGVKD. The CDR3 region is CAIKGGGLLDEQFF. The DNA of the CDR3 is TGTGCCATCAAGGGCGGGGGCCTCTTGGATGAGCAGTTCTTC.

This clone was counted once. The rearrangement uses TRBV4-1 and TRBJ1-2; D perhaps matches TRBD1 (6 bases). The germline V gene has CDR1 MGHRA and CDR2 YSYEKL. The V and J ends lost 0 bases and 9 bases respectively, with 17 bases between them. The CDR3 consists of 15 residues. DNA of the CDR3: TGCGCCAGCAGCCAAGATTTTGGCCAGGGGCGGCGCTACACCTTC. It yields the protein CASSQDFGQGRRYTF.

The chain employs TRBV3-1 (or the pseudogene TRBV3-2) and TRBJ2-5; the D gene is possibly TRBD2 (5 bases). Trimming cost V 1 base and J 0 bases, with 12 bases left between them. CDR1 and CDR2 from the germline V gene are LGHDT and YNNKEL (reference sequence). This CDR3 is 16 amino acids long. CDR3 DNA: TGTGCCAGCAGCCAAGTGCGGGCGGAGTACCAAGAGACCCAGTACTTC. It encodes CASSQVRAEYQETQYF.

The chain employs TRBV4-3 and TRBJ1-2; 9 nucleotides agree with TRBD1. This CDR3 comprises 15 residues. Germline V CDR1 and CDR2: LGHNA, YSLEER. The trim removed 2 bases at V and 7 bases at J, leaving 8 bases unmatched. The CDR3 bases are TGCGCCAGCAGCCAACAGACAGGGGGTGTGAGTGGCTACACCTTC. It codes for CASSQQTGGVSGYTF.

The V gene is TRBV9, the J gene TRBJ1-1; the match to TRBD1 covers 7 bases. Germline values: CDR1 SGDLS, CDR2 YYNGEE. The CDR3 totals 14 residues. The ends lost 4 bases at V and 1 base at J; junction bases unmatched: 4. This CDR3 reads CASSPEGANTEAFF. CDR3 nucleotides: TGTGCCAGCAGCCCTGAGGGGGCGAACACTGAAGCTTTCTTT.

This clone occurred once. V and J are TRBV27 and TRBJ1-1; maybe TRBD1 (5 bases). The CDR3 spans 14 residues. Trimming took off 1 base at V and 1 base at J, with 7 bases between the two ends. CDR1 and CDR2 (germline): MNHEY, SMNVEV (reference sequence). This CDR3 reads CASSLLGGNTEAFF. CDR3 in DNA: TGTGCCAGCAGTTTATTGGGGGGGAACACTGAAGCTTTCTTT.

The chain uses TRBV9 and TRBJ1-2; 7 bases agree with TRBD1. CDR3 length: 13 residues. Germline V gene data show CDR1 as SGDLS and CDR2 as YYNGEE. V was clipped by 0 bases and J by 4 bases; unmatched bases: 0. The CDR3 spells CASSVGDSYGYTF. The CDR3 nucleotides are TGTGCCAGCAGCGTAGGGGACAGCTATGGCTACACCTTC.

This clone was observed a handful of times. This sequence joins TRBV5-1 and TRBJ2-2; 9 bases match TRBD1. Germline assignment: CDR1 SGHRS and CDR2 YFSETQ. This CDR3 is 16 amino acids long. Germline trimming cut 4 bases from V and 5 bases from J; bases unmatched to any gene: 9. The CDR3 reads CASSNRDRAGTGELFF. The CDR3 nucleotides are TGCGCCAGCAGCAACCGGGACAGGGCGGGGACCGGGGAGCTGTTTTTT.

The chain is built from TRBV19 and TRBJ2-2, with a tentative D call TRBD1 (7 bases). Germline-derived CDR1 and CDR2 are LNHDA and SQIVND (reference sequence). Trimming removed 4 bases at V and 5 bases at J, with 14 bases between. This CDR3 spans 15 amino acids. This CDR3 is CASSTNAGGTGELFF. DNA for the CDR3: TGTGCCAGTAGTACAAATGCAGGGGGGACCGGGGAGCTGTTTTTT.

The rearrangement uses TRBV5-1 and TRBJ1-4; D might be TRBD1 (5 bases). Germline values: CDR1 SGHRS, CDR2 YFSETQ. Trimming took 2 bases from V and 6 from J, leaving 11 bases between them. This CDR3 region has 14 residues. The CDR3 reads CASSFKGPDEKLFF. The CDR3 DNA reads TGCGCCAGCAGCTTTAAGGGGCCAGATGAAAAACTGTTTTTT.

The V gene is TRBV3-1 (or the pseudogene TRBV3-2), the J gene TRBJ2-3, with TRBD2 matching over 9 bases. Trimming cost V 4 bases and J 2 bases; bases outside gene matches: 7. The CDR3 is made up of 16 amino acids. Germline V lookup: CDR1 LGHDT, CDR2 YNNKEL (reference sequence). The CDR3 loop is CASSLLAGSFTDTQYF. CDR3 nucleotides: TGTGCCAGCAGCCTTCTAGCGGGGAGCTTCACAGATACGCAGTATTTT.

This rearrangement joins TRBV7-2 to TRBJ1-2; 7 nucleotides align to TRBD1. Losses at the gene ends were 5 bases for V and 5 bases for J; bases not matched to a gene: 5. The CDR3 length is 13 residues. In germline, CDR1 is SGHTA, CDR2 FQGNSA. CDR3 sequence reads: CASSPGQVYGYTF. In DNA form, the CDR3 reads TGTGCCAGCAGCCCCGGACAGGTATATGGCTACACCTTC. The full variable domain, with the rest looked up from reference TRBV7-2 and TRBJ1-2, is GAGVSQSPSNKVTEKGKDVELRCDPISGHTALYWYRQSLGQGLEFLIYFQGNSAPDKSGLPSDRFSAERTGGSVSTLTIQRTQQEDSAVYLCASSPGQVYGYTFGSGTRLTVV.